Following are 29 T cell receptor beta chains from one sample sequenced in a study of cytomegalovirus exposure and HLA in healthy donors. PCR primers comprised 60 Vbeta and 13 Jbeta primers. Using immunoSEQ multiplex PCR, the repertoire was profiled, and TCRdb retains in-frame clones only, with some absent. This sample has approximately 100,000 clones, with roughly 79% found just once. The sequencing input was PBMCs. All receptors derive from a middle-aged man in good health and CMV-seronegative.

The V gene is TRBV10-3, the J gene TRBJ2-5; 10 bases match TRBD2. V shed 3 bases, J shed 2 bases, and the junction held 3 bases outside the gene matches. Germline assignment: CDR1 ENHRY and CDR2 SYGVKD. The CDR3 spans 15 residues. The CDR3 region has the DNA TGTGCCATCAGTGACCCAGCGGGGGGGCAAGAGACCCAGTACTTC. Encoded protein: CAISDPAGGQETQYF.

This chain connects TRBV2 to TRBJ1-2, with TRBD1 identical over 8 bases. The germline V gene encodes CDR1 SNHLY and CDR2 FYNNEI. This CDR3 spans 14 amino acids. With V trimmed by 7 bases and J by 8 bases, 12 bases remained unmatched. The CDR3 nucleotides read TGTGCCAGCACCCTTGACAGGGGAGTCGAGGGCTACACCTTC. Its protein product is CASTLDRGVEGYTF. The entire variable domain, with the rest obtained from reference TRBV2 and TRBJ1-2, is as follows: EPEVTQTPSHQVTQMGQEVILRCVPISNHLYFYWYRQILGQKVEFLVSFYNNEISEKSEIFDDQFSVERPDGSNFTLKIRSTKLEDSAMYFCASTLDRGVEGYTFGSGTRLTVV.

The sample holds a few counts of this clone. The V and J genes are TRBV7-9 and TRBJ2-5, with TRBD2 matching 11 bases. Germline-derived CDR1 and CDR2 are SEHNR and FQNEAQ (reference sequence). CDR3 length equals 17 residues. The junction had 11 bases not matched to a gene; V was cut back by 3 bases and J by 5 bases. CDR3 region: CASSLTSGVGGMETQYF. CDR3 nucleotide sequence: TGTGCCAGCAGCTTGACTAGCGGGGTGGGAGGTATGGAGACCCAGTACTTC.

CDR3 nucleotide sequence: TGTGCCAGCAGCTTGACAAACGATGAAGCTTTCTTT. As protein: CASSLTNDEAFF. This chain links TRBV5-4 with TRBJ1-1; D gene unclear. V was pared by 1 base and J by 7 bases, with 8 bases between. The CDR3 has 12 amino acids. Germline CDR1 is SGHNT and CDR2 is YYREEE (reference sequence).

The V and J genes are TRBV12-2 and TRBJ2-7; the table's D call of TRBD2 was not tested on the DNA. TRBV12-2 is designated a pseudogene. The CDR3 covers 15 residues. In nucleotides, the CDR3 is TGTGCAAGTCGCTTAAAACGGAGGGAGTATTACGAGCAGTACGTC. It specifies CASRLKRREYYEQYV.

The V and J genes are TRBV19 and TRBJ2-3; a possible D gene is TRBD2 (5 bases). Per the germline V gene, CDR1 is LNHDA and CDR2 is SQIVND (reference sequence). This CDR3 comprises 14 residues. Trimming pared 3 bases from V and 2 bases from J, leaving 9 bases between. The CDR3 spells CASSMRLFTDTQYF. The CDR3 nucleotides read TGTGCCAGTAGTATGCGACTATTCACAGATACGCAGTATTTT. Variable domain in full (rest from reference TRBV19 and TRBJ2-3): DGGITQSPKYLFRKEGQNVTLSCEQNLNHDAMYWYRQDPGQGLRLIYYSQIVNDFQKGDIAEGYSVSREKKESFPLTVTSAQKNPTAFYLCASSMRLFTDTQYFGPGTRLTVL.

The chain carries TRBV2 and TRBJ1-5; TRBD1 is a possible D gene (6 bases). V gave up 6 bases and J gave up 4 bases, with 16 bases separating them. The CDR3 runs to 15 residues. CDR1 is SNHLY, CDR2 FYNNEI, per germline. The CDR3 is CASRGTRGKNQPQHF. The DNA of the CDR3 is TGTGCCAGCAGAGGGACACGGGGAAAGAATCAGCCCCAGCATTTT.

The chain recombines TRBV19 with TRBJ2-1, with 7 bases lining up with TRBD2. Looked up from germline, CDR1 is LNHDA and CDR2 is SQIVND (reference sequence). CDR3 length: 17 residues. The ends lost 4 bases at V and 2 bases at J; junction bases unmatched: 11. CDR3 protein: CASSTRLAGVPYNEQFF. The DNA of the CDR3 is TGTGCCAGTAGTACCCGACTGGCGGGGGTACCCTACAATGAGCAGTTCTTC. The full variable domain, rest sourced from reference TRBV19 and TRBJ2-1, is DGGITQSPKYLFRKEGQNVTLSCEQNLNHDAMYWYRQDPGQGLRLIYYSQIVNDFQKGDIAEGYSVSREKKESFPLTVTSAQKNPTAFYLCASSTRLAGVPYNEQFFGPGTRLTVL.

The J gene is TRBJ2-1, the V gene TRBV6-1; 10 positions match TRBD2. V lost 4 bases and J lost 2; bases outside the gene matches: 14. Germline CDR1 and CDR2: MNHNS and SASEGT. This CDR3 comprises 19 residues. The CDR3 region is CASSAKGAASGGTYNEQFF. The CDR3 DNA reads as TGTGCCAGCAGTGCCAAAGGGGCGGCTAGCGGGGGCACCTACAATGAGCAGTTCTTC.

V usage is TRBV4-3 and J usage is TRBJ2-1; 10 nucleotides line up with TRBD2. V gave up 1 base and J gave up 4 bases; unmatched junction bases: 1. Per the germline V gene, CDR1 is LGHNA and CDR2 is YSLEER. This CDR3 has 15 amino acids. CDR3 residues: CASSQVAGGYNEQFF. CDR3 in DNA: TGCGCCAGCAGCCAAGTAGCGGGGGGATACAATGAGCAGTTCTTC.

The chain joins TRBV4-2 to TRBJ2-2; 14 bases are a match to TRBD2. After removal of 1 base from V and 0 bases from J, the junction contained 1 base not matched to a gene. Germline V gene lookup returns CDR1 LGHNA and CDR2 YNFKEQ. The CDR3 covers 18 residues. In nucleotides, the CDR3 is TGTGCCAGCAGCCAAGGGGGACTAGCGGGGGCGAACACCGGGGAGCTGTTTTTT. Protein sequence: CASSQGGLAGANTGELFF.

The chain is built from TRBV18 and TRBJ2-7, with D unclear. V lost 3 bases and J lost 4, with 7 bases in between. Germline V gene sequence: CDR1 KGHSH, CDR2 LQKENI. The CDR3 is made up of 12 amino acids. CDR3 loop: CASSPLSYEQYF. The CDR3 region has the DNA TGTGCCAGCTCACCCCTCTCGTACGAGCAGTACTTC.

This clone was found once. V and J are TRBV19 and TRBJ2-2; TRBD2 might be the D (6 bases). The CDR3 length is 14 residues. The germline CDR1 and CDR2 sequences are LNHDA and SQIVND (reference sequence). Between the trimmed V and J ends, which lost 8 bases and 6 bases, there was a span of 16 bases. The CDR3 DNA follows: TGTGCCAGTTTGGCGAAGGAGGGCGCCGGGGAGCTGTTTTTT. Amino acid sequence: CASLAKEGAGELFF.

Here the CDR3 reads CASSSGFFGGYTF. CDR3 bases: TGTGCCAGCAGTTCAGGGTTTTTTGGTGGCTACACCTTC. The chain uses TRBV2 and TRBJ1-2; D possibly corresponds to TRBD1 (5 bases). The CDR3 loop spans 13 amino acids. Germline V gives CDR1 SNHLY, CDR2 FYNNEI. The V end was cut by 5 bases, the J end by 7 bases, with 14 bases between.

V and J are TRBV27 and TRBJ1-2, with D perhaps TRBD1 (5 bases). V lost 8 bases to trimming and J lost 5 bases, with 18 bases between them. Germline V lookup: CDR1 MNHEY, CDR2 SMNVEV (reference sequence). The CDR3 contains 14 residues. The CDR3 DNA sequence: TGTGCCAGCCGCGTGGCAGGGACTTTTTATGGCTACACCTTC. Translated: CASRVAGTFYGYTF.

As for this clone: This specimen includes other DNA sequences encoding the same CDR3. The chain employs TRBV4-3 and TRBJ2-6; unclear D gene. This CDR3 has 15 residues. CDR1 and CDR2 (germline): LGHNA, YSLEER. The V and J ends lost 2 bases and 0 bases respectively, with 5 bases between them. The CDR3 DNA is TGCGCCAGCAGCCAAACGGGCTCTGGGGCCAACGTCCTGACTTTC. This codes for CASSQTGSGANVLTF.

A single count supports this clone. The chain links TRBV18 to TRBJ2-3, with 7 bases matching TRBD2. This CDR3 has 13 amino acids. V lost 6 bases, J lost 3 bases, and 3 bases stayed unmatched. Germline CDR1 and CDR2: KGHSH and LQKENI. The CDR3 region is CASSPGGTDTQYF. The CDR3 DNA sequence: TGTGCCAGCTCCCCCGGGGGGACAGATACGCAGTATTTT.

The V call is TRBV6-1, the J call TRBJ1-5; D is unclear. This CDR3 has 14 residues. The germline V gene encodes CDR1 MNHNS and CDR2 SASEGT. The V end lost 1 base, the J end lost 5 bases, and 9 bases lay between the germline ends. CDR3 DNA: TGTGCCAGCAGTGAAGTGTGGGCCCATCAGCCCCAGCATTTT. Its translation is CASSEVWAHQPQHF.

The chain carries TRBV6-6 and TRBJ2-2, with D maybe TRBD1 (6 bases). Germline assignment: CDR1 MNHNY and CDR2 SVGAGI (reference sequence). The ends were cut back, 5 bases at V and 1 base at J, with 14 bases in the middle. The CDR3 runs 16 residues. The CDR3 reads CASSGRTAENTGELFF. The CDR3 bases are TGTGCCAGCAGTGGAAGGACAGCGGAGAACACCGGGGAGCTGTTTTTT.

This clone turned up a few times. V usage is TRBV19 and J usage is TRBJ2-2; a possible D gene is TRBD1 (5 bases). Looked up from germline, CDR1 is LNHDA and CDR2 is SQIVND (reference sequence). The CDR3 runs to 15 residues. The V gene lost 2 bases and the J gene lost 6 bases, with 13 bases spanning the gap. DNA for the CDR3: TGTGCCAGTAGTATAAGCAGGGTAGCACCCGGGGAGCTGTTTTTT. Translating gives CASSISRVAPGELFF.

J is TRBJ1-5 and V is TRBV5-5; a weak D match, TRBD1 (5 bases). V lost 1 base and J lost 4, with 15 bases in between. Germline CDR1 and CDR2: SGHKS and YYEKEE (reference sequence). CDR3 size: 16 residues. The CDR3 sequence: CASSLFVAGPNQPQHF. As DNA, the CDR3 is TGTGCCAGCAGCTTGTTTGTCGCAGGGCCAAATCAGCCCCAGCATTTT.

The V and J genes are TRBV27 and TRBJ1-2; D is unclear. V was cut by 1 base and J by 1 base, with 13 bases left in between. The CDR3 has 16 amino acids. Germline V CDR1 and CDR2: MNHEY, SMNVEV (reference sequence). CDR3 in DNA: TGTGCCAGCAGTTTATTTGAAGCCTCCAATAACTATGGCTACACCTTC. Its translation is CASSLFEASNNYGYTF.

The gene calls are TRBV2 and TRBJ2-5; D is unclear. Trimming cost V 7 bases and J 0 bases, with 12 bases left between them. The CDR3 sequence is 14 residues long. Per germline, CDR1 SNHLY and CDR2 FYNNEI. The CDR3 sequence is CASMNSWYQETQYF. The CDR3 DNA reads TGTGCCAGCATGAACAGTTGGTACCAAGAGACCCAGTACTTC.

This rearrangement joins TRBV4-1 to TRBJ1-3; 7 nucleotides match TRBD1. This CDR3 region has 14 residues. V lost 3 bases and J lost 6; bases outside the gene matches: 5. Per germline, CDR1 MGHRA and CDR2 YSYEKL. CDR3 DNA: TGCGCCAGCAGCCAGCTTACAGGGGAAAACACCATATATTTT. Its protein product is CASSQLTGENTIYF.

This clone was seen a few times. The chain recombines TRBV6-5 with TRBJ1-2; 7 bases agree with TRBD1. Germline CDR1 is MNHEY and CDR2 is SVGAGI. Trimming took 5 bases from V and 4 from J; bases not matched to a gene: 4. The CDR3 loop spans 13 amino acids. CDR3 amino acids: CASSLTGTYGYTF. As DNA, the CDR3 is TGTGCCAGCAGTCTGACAGGGACCTATGGCTACACCTTC.

V is TRBV4-2 and J is TRBJ1-4; 10 bases are shared with TRBD1. V shed 4 bases and J 7 bases; nucleotides not matched to a gene: 3. CDR3 length: 14 amino acids. From germline, CDR1 is LGHNA and CDR2 YNFKEQ. The CDR3, as DNA: TGTGCCAGCAGCCGCCGGGACAGGGGTGAAAAACTGTTTTTT. The encoded protein is CASSRRDRGEKLFF.

This clone was seen just once. V gene TRBV6-5 combines with J gene TRBJ1-2; D remains ambiguous. The V and J ends lost 5 bases and 3 bases respectively, with 10 bases between them. The CDR3 totals 13 residues. Germline V CDR1 and CDR2: MNHEY, SVGAGI. For the CDR3, the DNA is TGTGCCAGCAGTCCCGGGAACTACTATGGCTACACCTTC. It codes for CASSPGNYYGYTF.

The CDR3 sequence: CASSGPGIRNTEAFF. The DNA of the CDR3 is TGCGCCAGCAGTGGACCAGGGATCCGGAACACTGAAGCTTTCTTT. V usage is TRBV10-1 and J usage is TRBJ1-1, with D perhaps TRBD1 (5 bases). The CDR3 is 15 amino acids. Per the germline V gene, CDR1 is WNHNN and CDR2 is SYGVQD (reference sequence). The V gene lost 4 bases and the J gene lost 1 base, with 13 bases spanning the gap.

The V call is TRBV10-2, the J call TRBJ2-1; 7 bases are shared with TRBD2. The CDR3 consists of 13 residues. Looked up from germline, CDR1 is WSHSY and CDR2 is SAAADI. The CDR3 here is CALGGLSGNEQFF. Written as DNA, the CDR3 is TGCGCTCTCGGGGGACTAAGCGGGAATGAGCAGTTCTTC.